Listed below are T cell receptor beta chains from one sample, sequenced in a study of cytomegalovirus exposure and HLA in healthy donors. This table comes from immunoSEQ multiplex PCR, and its TCRdb copy is limited to in-frame clones, with some not included. Here the sample spans around 140,000 clones, 78% being singletons. What was sequenced was PBMCs. The receptors were sampled from a woman between 18 and 29 years old in good health and CMV-seropositive. CDR3s include the opening cysteine and the closing phenylalanine or tryptophan. D genes are given only for firm matches. Clone size, where shown, is once, few, many, or a class for clones that have expanded.

NA	NA	TRBJ2-5	TRBV5-6	CASSFRRRGQGETQYF	TGTGCCAGCAGCTTTCGCCGGCGGGGGCAGGGAGAGACCCAGTACTTC
TRBD1	once	TRBJ1-5	TRBV5-8	CASSSGQLNNQPQHF	TGTGCCAGCAGCTCGGGACAGTTGAACAATCAGCCCCAGCATTTT
NA	NA	TRBJ2-3	TRBV19	CASSQGLFSTDTQYF	TGTGCCAGTAGCCAGGGGCTCTTCAGCACAGATACGCAGTATTTT
NA	NA	TRBJ1-1	TRBV19	CASSNAGRKNTEAFF	TGTGCCAGTAGTAATGCAGGGCGGAAAAACACTGAAGCTTTCTTT
TRBD1	NA	TRBJ2-5	TRBV7-8	CASSLRTGRETQYF	TGTGCCAGCAGCTTAAGGACAGGGAGAGAGACCCAGTACTTC
NA	NA	TRBJ2-1	TRBV7-2	CASSLGLLNEQFF	TGTGCCAGCAGCTTAGGGCTCCTCAATGAGCAGTTCTTC
TRBD1	NA	TRBJ1-3	TRBV11-3	CASSLGFRLQKGGAGNTIYF	TGTGCCAGCAGCTTAGGGTTTCGGCTTCAAAAAGGGGGCGCGGGAAACACCATATATTTT
TRBD1	NA	TRBJ2-2	TRBV18	CASSTRQGAAGELFF	TGTGCCAGCTCAACAAGACAGGGGGCGGCCGGGGAGCTGTTTTTT
TRBD1	NA	TRBJ1-6	TRBV19	CASRTGGALYSPLHF	TGTGCCAGTAGGACAGGGGGCGCGTTGTATTCACCCCTCCACTTT
TRBD1	NA	TRBJ2-7	TRBV5-1	CASSGGSTDRGVYEQYF	TGCGCCAGCAGCGGGGGGTCTACCGACAGGGGTGTCTACGAGCAGTACTTC
TRBD2	NA	TRBJ2-7	TRBV28	CASSSASGLAGGNEQYF	TGTGCCAGCAGTTCCGCCTCGGGACTAGCGGGGGGGAACGAGCAGTACTTC
TRBD1	NA	TRBJ1-1	TRBV5-1	CASTGQVNTEAFF	TGCGCCAGCACCGGACAGGTGAACACTGAAGCTTTCTTT
TRBD1	NA	TRBJ2-1	TRBV2	CASSERTGGISGRVF	TGTGCCAGCAGTGAAAGGACAGGGGGCATTTCTGGTAGGGTCTTC
NA	NA	TRBJ2-3	TRBV5-1	CASSRPGSDTQYF	TGCGCCAGCAGCCGCCCCGGGTCAGATACGCAGTATTTT
NA	NA	TRBJ1-3	TRBV11-2	CASSLVQGGNTIYF	TGTGCCAGCAGCTTAGTTCAGGGGGGAAACACCATATATTTT
NA	NA	TRBJ1-1	TRBV11-2	CASSPQGLDTEAFF	TGTGCCAGCAGCCCCCAGGGGTTGGACACTGAAGCTTTCTTT
TRBD2	NA	TRBJ2-3	TRBV7-2	CASSLGLAGAIRDTQYF	TGTGCCAGCAGCTTAGGACTAGCGGGGGCCATACGAGATACGCAGTATTTT
TRBD2	NA	TRBJ2-7	TRBV7-2	CASSSGLAGDRYEQYF	TGTGCCAGCAGCTCGGGACTAGCGGGGGATCGCTACGAGCAGTACTTC
NA	NA	TRBJ1-2	TRBV5-1	CASSLGGDYGYTF	TGCGCCAGCAGCTTGGGAGGAGACTATGGCTACACCTTC
TRBD2	few	TRBJ2-5	TRBV4-2	CASSQDQGGGAETQYF	TGTGCCAGCAGCCAAGATCAGGGCGGGGGGGCTGAGACCCAGTACTTC
NA	NA	TRBJ2-1	TRBV6-1	CASSAQGGAYNEQFF	TGTGCCAGCAGCGCCCAGGGAGGTGCCTACAATGAGCAGTTCTTC
NA	NA	TRBJ1-1	TRBV11-3	CASSLDTGSTEAFF	TGTGCCAGCAGCTTAGATACAGGGAGCACTGAAGCTTTCTTT
NA	NA	TRBJ1-2	TRBV30	CAWGGGGNYGYTF	TGTGCCTGGGGGGGCGGGGGGAACTATGGCTACACCTTC
TRBD1	NA	TRBJ2-1	TRBV11-2	CASSLGAGQGNNEQFF	TGTGCCAGCAGCTTGGGCGCGGGACAGGGTAACAATGAGCAGTTCTTC
NA	NA	TRBJ1-1	TRBV19	CASNTGLGSGGTEAFF	TGTGCCAGTAACACGGGACTCGGGAGCGGAGGCACTGAAGCTTTCTTT
TRBD2	NA	TRBJ2-2	TRBV18	CASLPRGAPNTGELFF	TGTGCCAGCTTGCCGCGGGGGGCCCCGAACACCGGGGAGCTGTTTTTT
NA	NA	TRBJ2-3	TRBV2	CASRATSTDTQYF	TGTGCCAGCAGAGCTACTAGCACAGATACGCAGTATTTT
NA	NA	TRBJ1-6	TRBV7-2	CASSDDWGKRPLHF	TGTGCCAGCAGCGACGATTGGGGCAAACGGCCCCTCCACTTT
TRBD1	NA	TRBJ1-1	TRBV11-3	CASSPTGGPAFF	TGTGCCAGCAGCCCCACAGGGGGCCCGGCTTTCTTT
NA	NA	TRBJ2-2	TRBV9	CASSGGAPGGELFF	TGTGCCAGCAGCGGGGGAGCCCCGGGAGGGGAGCTGTTTTTT
TRBD1	NA	TRBJ1-6	TRBV6-5	CASTPDRGNNSPLHF	TGTGCCAGCACCCCCGACAGGGGTAATAATTCACCCCTCCACTTT
TRBD2	NA	TRBJ2-3	TRBV6-5	CASRRLAGGRDTQYF	TGTGCCAGCCGACGACTAGCGGGGGGCCGAGATACGCAGTATTTT
NA	NA	TRBJ2-2	TRBV5-6	CASSSLPGELFF	TGTGCCAGCAGCTCCCTCCCCGGGGAGCTGTTTTTT
NA	NA	TRBJ2-3	TRBV6-5	CASREGQGGTDTQYF	TGTGCCAGCAGGGAGGGTCAGGGGGGCACAGATACGCAGTATTTT
NA	NA	TRBJ2-7	TRBV9	CASSVGPSSYEQYF	TGTGCCAGCAGCGTAGGTCCTAGTTCCTACGAGCAGTACTTC
TRBD2	NA	TRBJ2-3	TRBV5-4	CASSFPQPGLERDTQYF	TGTGCCAGCAGCTTCCCCCAACCGGGACTAGAAAGAGATACGCAGTATTTT
NA	NA	TRBJ1-4	TRBV6-6	CASSYSTYGGEKLFF	TGTGCCAGCAGTTACTCAACATACGGGGGGGAAAAACTGTTTTTT
TRBD1	NA	TRBJ1-3	TRBV6-6	CASSPGQGAGNTIYF	TGTGCCAGCAGTCCAGGACAGGGGGCTGGAAACACCATATATTTT
TRBD1	NA	TRBJ1-4	TRBV6-5	CASSVLTGTGEKLFF	TGTGCCAGCAGCGTATTGACAGGGACTGGTGAAAAACTGTTTTTT
TRBD1	NA	TRBJ2-3	TRBV4-1	CASSQDPWTGSEDTQYF	TGCGCCAGCAGCCAAGATCCCTGGACAGGGAGCGAGGATACGCAGTATTTT
TRBD1	NA	TRBJ2-2	TRBV23-1	CASSHYGQANTGELFF	TGCGCCAGCAGTCACTATGGACAGGCGAACACCGGGGAGCTGTTTTTT
NA	few	TRBJ1-3	TRBV2	CASSVQGDSGNTIYF	TGTGCCAGCAGTGTACAGGGCGACTCTGGAAACACCATATATTTT
TRBD2	few	TRBJ2-5	TRBV28	CASSLLAPGLAGEVQETQYF	TGTGCCAGCAGTTTATTGGCTCCGGGACTAGCGGGGGAGGTCCAAGAGACCCAGTACTTC
TRBD1	NA	TRBJ1-2	TRBV7-8	CASSLDQGASYGYTF	TGTGCCAGCAGCTTAGATCAGGGGGCAAGCTATGGCTACACCTTC
TRBD1	NA	TRBJ1-1	TRBV6-5	CASIGGQGTEAFF	TGTGCCAGCATAGGGGGACAGGGAACTGAAGCTTTCTTT
NA	NA	TRBJ2-7	TRBV27	CASSVRGDIYEQYF	TGTGCCAGCAGTGTCAGGGGGGACATTTACGAGCAGTACTTC
NA	once	TRBJ1-1	TRBV5-1	CASSLGAGAGTEAFF	TGCGCCAGCAGCTTGGGGGCAGGGGCCGGCACTGAAGCTTTCTTT
NA	NA	TRBJ1-1	TRBV9	CASSVDGQGIEAFF	TGTGCCAGCAGCGTAGACGGGCAGGGGATTGAAGCTTTCTTT
NA	NA	TRBJ2-7	TRBV27	CASTSGQQQYF	TGTGCCAGCACCTCTGGACAGCAGCAGTACTTC
TRBD1	NA	TRBJ2-7	TRBV11-2	CASSALLGQGSYEQYF	TGTGCCAGCAGCGCCCTTCTAGGACAGGGATCCTACGAGCAGTACTTC
TRBD1	few	TRBJ1-2	TRBV5-8	CASSLAGTAYGYTF	TGTGCCAGCAGCTTGGCGGGGACAGCCTATGGCTACACCTTC
NA	NA	TRBJ1-1	TRBV6-6	CASRMEEGGRNTEAFF	TGTGCCAGCAGAATGGAGGAGGGGGGGCGGAACACTGAAGCTTTCTTT
TRBD2	NA	TRBJ2-1	TRBV13	CASSLTGGAGYNEQFF	TGTGCCAGCAGCCTCACCGGGGGGGCCGGTTACAATGAGCAGTTCTTC
TRBD1	NA	TRBJ2-2	TRBV28	CASSAGTGGYLGELFF	TGTGCCAGCAGTGCCGGGACAGGGGGCTACCTCGGGGAGCTGTTTTTT
NA	once	TRBJ2-7	TRBV25-1	CASSEPGILTYEQYF	TGTGCCAGCAGTGAACCCGGGATCCTAACCTACGAGCAGTACTTC
TRBD1	NA	TRBJ1-2	TRBV11-2	CASSFGTGGIYGYTF	TGTGCCAGCAGCTTCGGGACAGGGGGCATATATGGCTACACCTTC
NA	NA	TRBJ1-4	TRBV9	CASSVTGREKLFF	TGTGCCAGCAGCGTAACCGGGAGGGAAAAACTGTTTTTT
NA	NA	TRBJ1-2	TRBV25-1	CASSTGIHGYTF	TGTGCCAGCAGCACAGGAATCCATGGCTACACCTTC
NA	NA	TRBJ2-1	TRBV11-3	CASSLDGGRGEQFF	TGTGCCAGCAGCTTAGACGGGGGACGGGGTGAGCAGTTCTTC
NA	NA	TRBJ2-1	TRBV4-1	CASSKINPGVFDNEQFF	TGCGCCAGCAGCAAAATAAACCCGGGAGTATTCGACAATGAGCAGTTCTTC